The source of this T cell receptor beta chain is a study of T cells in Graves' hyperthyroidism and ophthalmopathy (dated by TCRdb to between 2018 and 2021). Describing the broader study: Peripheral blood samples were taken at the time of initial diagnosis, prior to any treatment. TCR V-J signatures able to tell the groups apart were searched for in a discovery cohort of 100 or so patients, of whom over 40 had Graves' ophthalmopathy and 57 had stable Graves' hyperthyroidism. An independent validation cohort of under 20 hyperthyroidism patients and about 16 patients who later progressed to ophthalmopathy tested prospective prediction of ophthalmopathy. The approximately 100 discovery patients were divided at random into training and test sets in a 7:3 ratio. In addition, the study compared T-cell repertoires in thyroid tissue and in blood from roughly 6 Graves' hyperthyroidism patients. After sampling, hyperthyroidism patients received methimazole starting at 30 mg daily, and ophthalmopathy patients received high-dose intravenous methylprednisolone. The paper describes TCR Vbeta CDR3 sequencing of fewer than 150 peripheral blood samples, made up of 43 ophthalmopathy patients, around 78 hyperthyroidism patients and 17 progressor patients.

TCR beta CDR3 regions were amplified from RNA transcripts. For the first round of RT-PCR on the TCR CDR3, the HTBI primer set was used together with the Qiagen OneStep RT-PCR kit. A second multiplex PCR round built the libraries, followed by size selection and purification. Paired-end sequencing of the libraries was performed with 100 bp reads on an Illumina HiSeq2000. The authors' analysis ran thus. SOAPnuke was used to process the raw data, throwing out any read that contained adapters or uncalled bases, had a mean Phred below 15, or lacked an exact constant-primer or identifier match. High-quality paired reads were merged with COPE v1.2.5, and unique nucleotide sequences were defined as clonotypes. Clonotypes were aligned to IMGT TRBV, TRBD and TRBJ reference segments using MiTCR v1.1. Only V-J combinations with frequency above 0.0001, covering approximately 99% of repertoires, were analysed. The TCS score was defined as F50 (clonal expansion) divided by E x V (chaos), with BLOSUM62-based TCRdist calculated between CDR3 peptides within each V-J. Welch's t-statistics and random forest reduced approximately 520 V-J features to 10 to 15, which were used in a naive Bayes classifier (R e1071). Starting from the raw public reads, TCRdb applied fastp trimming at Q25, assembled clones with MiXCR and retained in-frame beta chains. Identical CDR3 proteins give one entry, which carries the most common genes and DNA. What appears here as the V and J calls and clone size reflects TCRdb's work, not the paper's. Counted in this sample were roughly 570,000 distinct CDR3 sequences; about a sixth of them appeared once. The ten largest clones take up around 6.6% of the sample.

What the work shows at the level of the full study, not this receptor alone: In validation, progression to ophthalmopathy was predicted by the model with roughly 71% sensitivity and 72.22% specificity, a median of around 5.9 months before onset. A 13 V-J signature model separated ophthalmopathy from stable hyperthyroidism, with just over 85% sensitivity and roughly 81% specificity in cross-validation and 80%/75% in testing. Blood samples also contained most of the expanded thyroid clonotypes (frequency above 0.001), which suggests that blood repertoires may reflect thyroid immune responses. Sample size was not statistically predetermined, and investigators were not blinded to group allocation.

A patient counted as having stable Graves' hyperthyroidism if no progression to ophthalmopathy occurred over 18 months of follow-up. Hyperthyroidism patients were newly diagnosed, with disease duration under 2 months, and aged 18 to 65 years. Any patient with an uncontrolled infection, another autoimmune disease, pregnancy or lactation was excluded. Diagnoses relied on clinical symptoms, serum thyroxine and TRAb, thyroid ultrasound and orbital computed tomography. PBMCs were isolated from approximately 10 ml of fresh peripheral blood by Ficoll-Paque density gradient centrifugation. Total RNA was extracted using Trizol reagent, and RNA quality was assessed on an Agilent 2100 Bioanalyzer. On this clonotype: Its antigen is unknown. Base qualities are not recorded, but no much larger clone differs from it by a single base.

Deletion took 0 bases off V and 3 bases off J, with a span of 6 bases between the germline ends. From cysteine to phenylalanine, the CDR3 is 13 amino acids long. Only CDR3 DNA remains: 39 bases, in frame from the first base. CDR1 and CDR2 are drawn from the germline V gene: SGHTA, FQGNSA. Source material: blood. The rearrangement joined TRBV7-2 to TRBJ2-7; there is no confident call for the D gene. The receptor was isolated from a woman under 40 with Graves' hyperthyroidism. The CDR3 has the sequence CASSLASLYEQYF. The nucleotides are TGTGCCAGCAGCTTAGCTTCCCTCTACGAGCAGTACTTC.